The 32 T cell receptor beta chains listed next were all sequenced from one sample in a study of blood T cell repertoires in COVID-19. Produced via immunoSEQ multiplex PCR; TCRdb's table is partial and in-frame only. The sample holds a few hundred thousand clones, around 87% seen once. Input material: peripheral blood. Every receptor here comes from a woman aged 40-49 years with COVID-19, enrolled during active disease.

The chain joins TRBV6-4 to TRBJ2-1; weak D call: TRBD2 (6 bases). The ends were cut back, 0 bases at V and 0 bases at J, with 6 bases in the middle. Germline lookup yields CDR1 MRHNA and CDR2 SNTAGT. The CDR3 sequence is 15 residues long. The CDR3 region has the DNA TGTGCCAGCAGTGACTCCGGGAGCTCCTACAATGAGCAGTTCTTC. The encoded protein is CASSDSGSSYNEQFF.

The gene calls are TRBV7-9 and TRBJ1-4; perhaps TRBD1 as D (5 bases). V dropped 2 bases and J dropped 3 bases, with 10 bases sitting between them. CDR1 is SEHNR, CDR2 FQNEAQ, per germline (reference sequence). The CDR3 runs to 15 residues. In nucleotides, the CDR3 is TGTGCCAGCAGCTTATTCGTGGGGCCTAATGAAAAACTGTTTTTT. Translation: CASSLFVGPNEKLFF.

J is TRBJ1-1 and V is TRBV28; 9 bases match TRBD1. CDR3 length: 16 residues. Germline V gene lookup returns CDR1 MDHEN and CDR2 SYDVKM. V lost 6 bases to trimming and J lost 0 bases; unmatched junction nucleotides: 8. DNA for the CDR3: TGTGCCAGCAGGACCCGGGACAGGGTAATGAACACTGAAGCTTTCTTT. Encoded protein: CASRTRDRVMNTEAFF.

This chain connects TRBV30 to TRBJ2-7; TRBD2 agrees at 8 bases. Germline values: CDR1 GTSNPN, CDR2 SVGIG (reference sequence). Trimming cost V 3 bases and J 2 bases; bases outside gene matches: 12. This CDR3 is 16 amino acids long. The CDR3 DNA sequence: TGTGCCTGGAGCGGCCCCTTGGGTAGCGGGGCCTACGAGCAGTACTTC. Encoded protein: CAWSGPLGSGAYEQYF.

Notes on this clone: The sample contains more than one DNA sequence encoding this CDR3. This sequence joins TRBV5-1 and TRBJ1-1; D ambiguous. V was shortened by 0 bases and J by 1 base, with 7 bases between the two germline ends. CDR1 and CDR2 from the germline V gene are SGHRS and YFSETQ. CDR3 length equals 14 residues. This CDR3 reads CASSLVPGNTEAFF. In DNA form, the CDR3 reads TGCGCCAGCAGCTTGGTGCCAGGGAACACTGAAGCTTTCTTT.

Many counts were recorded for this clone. The CDR3 DNA is TGTGCCAGCAGCCCTATGCGGGAGGCCCAAGAGACCCAGTACTTC. Its protein product is CASSPMREAQETQYF. The chain has TRBV5-6 and TRBJ2-5, with 8 bases aligning to TRBD2. This CDR3 is 15 amino acids long. The germline gives CDR1 SGHDT, CDR2 YYEEEE. Unmatched junction bases numbered 6, after V lost 4 bases and J lost 1 base.

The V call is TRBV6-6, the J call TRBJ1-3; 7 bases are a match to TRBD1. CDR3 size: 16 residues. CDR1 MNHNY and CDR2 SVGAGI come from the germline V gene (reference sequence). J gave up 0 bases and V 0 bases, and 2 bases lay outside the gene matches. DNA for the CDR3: TGTGCCAGCAGTTACTCGAGGACAGGCTCTGGAAACACCATATATTTT. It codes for CASSYSRTGSGNTIYF.

The CDR3 region is CASSFGGPGNQPQHF. As DNA, the CDR3 is TGTGCCAGCAGCTTTGGAGGGCCGGGCAATCAGCCCCAGCATTTT. The rearrangement uses TRBV5-5 and TRBJ1-5, with D unresolved. The V end lost 2 bases, the J end lost 2 bases, and 11 bases lay between the germline ends. This CDR3 contains 15 residues. From germline, CDR1 is SGHKS and CDR2 YYEKEE (reference sequence).

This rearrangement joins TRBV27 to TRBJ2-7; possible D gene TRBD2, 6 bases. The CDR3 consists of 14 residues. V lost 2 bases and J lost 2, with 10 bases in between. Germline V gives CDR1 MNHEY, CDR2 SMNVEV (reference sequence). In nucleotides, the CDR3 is TGTGCCAGCAGTTTAAGGCTAGCGACCTACGAGCAGTACTTC. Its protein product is CASSLRLATYEQYF.

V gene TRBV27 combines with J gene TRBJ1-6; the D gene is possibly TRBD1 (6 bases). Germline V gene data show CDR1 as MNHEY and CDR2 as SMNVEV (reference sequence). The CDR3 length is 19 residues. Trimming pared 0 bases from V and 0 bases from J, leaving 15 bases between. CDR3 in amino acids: CASSLSGTSTPSYNSPLHF. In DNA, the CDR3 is TGTGCCAGCAGTTTATCCGGGACATCAACTCCCTCCTATAATTCACCCCTCCACTTT.

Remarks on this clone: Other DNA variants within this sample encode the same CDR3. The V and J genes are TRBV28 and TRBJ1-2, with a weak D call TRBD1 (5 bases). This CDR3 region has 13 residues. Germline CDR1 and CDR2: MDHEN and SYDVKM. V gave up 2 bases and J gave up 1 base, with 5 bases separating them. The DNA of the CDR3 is TGTGCCAGCAGTTTAGACAGTAACTATGGCTACACCTTC. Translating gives CASSLDSNYGYTF.

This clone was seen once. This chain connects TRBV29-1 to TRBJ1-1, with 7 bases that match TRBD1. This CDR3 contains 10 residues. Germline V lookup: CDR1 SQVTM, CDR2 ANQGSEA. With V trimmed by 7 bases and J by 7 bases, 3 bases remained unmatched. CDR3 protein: CSGGQDEAFF. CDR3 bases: TGCAGCGGTGGACAGGATGAAGCTTTCTTT.

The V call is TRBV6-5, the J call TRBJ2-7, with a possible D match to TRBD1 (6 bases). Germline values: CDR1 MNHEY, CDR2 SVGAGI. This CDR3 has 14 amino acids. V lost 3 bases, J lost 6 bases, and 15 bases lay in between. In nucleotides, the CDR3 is TGTGCCAGCAGTTATAACCCCTGGGGGCGCGAGCAGTACTTC. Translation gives CASSYNPWGREQYF.

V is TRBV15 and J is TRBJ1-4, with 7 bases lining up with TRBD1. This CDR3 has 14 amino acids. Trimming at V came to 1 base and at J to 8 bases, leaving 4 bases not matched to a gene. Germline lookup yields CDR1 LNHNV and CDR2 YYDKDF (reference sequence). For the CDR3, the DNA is TGTGCCACCAGCAGAGGGGTACAGGGGGAAAAACTGTTTTTT. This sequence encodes CATSRGVQGEKLFF.

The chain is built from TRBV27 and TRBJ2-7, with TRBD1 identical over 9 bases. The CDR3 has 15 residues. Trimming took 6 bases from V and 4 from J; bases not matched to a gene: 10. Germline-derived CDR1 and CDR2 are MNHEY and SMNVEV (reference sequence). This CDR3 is CASRRTGVSHYEQYF. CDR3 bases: TGTGCCAGCAGAAGGACAGGGGTTTCACATTACGAGCAGTACTTC.

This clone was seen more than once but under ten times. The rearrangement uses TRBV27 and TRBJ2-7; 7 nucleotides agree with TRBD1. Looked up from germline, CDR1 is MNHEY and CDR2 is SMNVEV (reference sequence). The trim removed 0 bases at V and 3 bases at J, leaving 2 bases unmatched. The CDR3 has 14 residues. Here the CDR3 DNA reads TGTGCCAGCAGTTTATCCCGGGACAGCTACGAGCAGTACTTC. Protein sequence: CASSLSRDSYEQYF.

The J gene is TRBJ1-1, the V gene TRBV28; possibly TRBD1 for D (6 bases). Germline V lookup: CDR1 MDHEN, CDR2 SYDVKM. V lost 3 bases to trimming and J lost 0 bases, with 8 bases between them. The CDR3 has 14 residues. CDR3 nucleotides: TGTGCCAGCAGTTTTACAGGGCTGAACACTGAAGCTTTCTTT. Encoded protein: CASSFTGLNTEAFF.

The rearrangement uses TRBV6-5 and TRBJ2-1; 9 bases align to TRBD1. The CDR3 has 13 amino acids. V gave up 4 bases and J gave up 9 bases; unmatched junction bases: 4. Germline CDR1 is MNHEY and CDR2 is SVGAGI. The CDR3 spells CASSFGTGSEQFF. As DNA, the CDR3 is TGTGCCAGCAGTTTCGGGACAGGGTCTGAGCAGTTCTTC.

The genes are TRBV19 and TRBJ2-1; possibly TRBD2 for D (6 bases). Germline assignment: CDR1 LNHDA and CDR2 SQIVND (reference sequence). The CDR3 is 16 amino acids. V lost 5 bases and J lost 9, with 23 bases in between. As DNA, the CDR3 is TGTGCCAGTAGTCCGGGGGACCCTTATTTTGACGGTGAGCAGTTCTTC. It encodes CASSPGDPYFDGEQFF.

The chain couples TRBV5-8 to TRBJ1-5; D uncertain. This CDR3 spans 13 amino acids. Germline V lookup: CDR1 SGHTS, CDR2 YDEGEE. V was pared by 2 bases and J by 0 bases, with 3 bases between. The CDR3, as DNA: TGTGCCAGCAGCTTCGGTAGCAATCAGCCCCAGCATTTT. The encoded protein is CASSFGSNQPQHF.

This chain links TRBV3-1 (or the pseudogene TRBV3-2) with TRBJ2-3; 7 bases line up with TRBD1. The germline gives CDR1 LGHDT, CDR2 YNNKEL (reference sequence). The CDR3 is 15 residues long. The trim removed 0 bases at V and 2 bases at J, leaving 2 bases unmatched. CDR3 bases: TGTGCCAGCAGCCAAGATACAGGGGACACAGATACGCAGTATTTT. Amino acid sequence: CASSQDTGDTDTQYF.

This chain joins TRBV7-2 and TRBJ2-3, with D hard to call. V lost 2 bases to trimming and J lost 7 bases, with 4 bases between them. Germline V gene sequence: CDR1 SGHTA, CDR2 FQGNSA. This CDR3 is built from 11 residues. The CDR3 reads CASSLPNTQYF. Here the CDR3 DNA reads TGTGCCAGCAGCTTACCCAATACGCAGTATTTT.

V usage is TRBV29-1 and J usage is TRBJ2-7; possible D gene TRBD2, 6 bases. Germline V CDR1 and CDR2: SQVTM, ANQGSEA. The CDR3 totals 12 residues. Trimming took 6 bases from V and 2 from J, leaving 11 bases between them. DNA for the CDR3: TGCAGCGTACTAGCCGATACCTACGAGCAGTACTTC. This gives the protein CSVLADTYEQYF.

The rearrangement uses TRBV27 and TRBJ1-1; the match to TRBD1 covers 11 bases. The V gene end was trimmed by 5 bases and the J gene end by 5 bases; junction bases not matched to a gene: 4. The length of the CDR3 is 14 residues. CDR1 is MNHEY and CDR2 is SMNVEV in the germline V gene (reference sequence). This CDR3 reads CASSPGQGVTEAFF. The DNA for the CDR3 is TGTGCCAGCAGTCCGGGACAGGGGGTGACTGAAGCTTTCTTT.

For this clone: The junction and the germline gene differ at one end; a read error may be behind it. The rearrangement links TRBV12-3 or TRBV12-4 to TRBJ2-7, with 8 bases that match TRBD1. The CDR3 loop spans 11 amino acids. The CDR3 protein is CASSSTRGPFF. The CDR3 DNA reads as TGTGCCAGCAGTTCAACCAGGGGGCCCTTTTTC.

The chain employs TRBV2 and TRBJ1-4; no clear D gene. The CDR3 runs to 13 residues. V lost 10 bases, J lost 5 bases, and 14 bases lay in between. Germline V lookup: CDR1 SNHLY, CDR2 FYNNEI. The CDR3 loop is CATRSRQNEKLFF. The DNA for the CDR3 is TGTGCCACTCGCTCTCGACAAAATGAAAAACTGTTTTTT. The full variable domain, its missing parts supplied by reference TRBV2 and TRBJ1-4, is EPEVTQTPSHQVTQMGQEVILRCVPISNHLYFYWYRQILGQKVEFLVSFYNNEISEKSEIFDDQFSVERPDGSNFTLKIRSTKLEDSAMYFCATRSRQNEKLFFGSGTQLSVL.

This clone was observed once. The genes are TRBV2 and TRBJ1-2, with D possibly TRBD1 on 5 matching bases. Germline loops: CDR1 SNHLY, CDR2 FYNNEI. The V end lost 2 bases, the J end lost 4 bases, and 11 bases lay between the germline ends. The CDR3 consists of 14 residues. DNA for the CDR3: TGTGCCAGCAGTGAAAGCGTGCAGGGCTATGGCTACACCTTC. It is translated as CASSESVQGYGYTF.

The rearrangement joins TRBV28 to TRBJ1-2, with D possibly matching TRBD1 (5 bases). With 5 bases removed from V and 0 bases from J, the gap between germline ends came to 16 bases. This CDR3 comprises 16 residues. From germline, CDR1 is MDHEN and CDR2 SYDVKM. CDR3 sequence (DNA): TGTGCCAGCAGTCTCGGGAGGGGTCGGGCTAACTATGGCTACACCTTC. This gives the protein CASSLGRGRANYGYTF.

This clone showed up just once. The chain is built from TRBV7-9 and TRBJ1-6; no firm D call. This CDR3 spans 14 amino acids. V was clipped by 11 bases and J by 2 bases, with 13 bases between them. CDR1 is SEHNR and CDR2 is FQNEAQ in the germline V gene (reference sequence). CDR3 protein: CAGGAGTYNSPLHF. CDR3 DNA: TGTGCCGGAGGAGCTGGGACCTATAATTCACCCCTCCACTTT. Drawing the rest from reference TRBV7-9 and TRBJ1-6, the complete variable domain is DTGVSQNPRHKITKRGQNVTFRCDPISEHNRLYWYRQTLGQGPEFLTYFQNEAQLEKSRLLSDRFSAERPKGSFSTLEIQRTEQGDSAMYLCAGGAGTYNSPLHFGNGTRLTVT.

The CDR3: CASRIKGGDSGNTIYF. CDR3 in DNA: TGTGCCAGCAGAATAAAGGGAGGTGACTCTGGAAACACCATATATTTT. V is TRBV27 and J is TRBJ1-3; D gene ambiguous. The CDR3 has 16 amino acids. V shed 6 bases and J shed 0 bases, with 15 bases lying between them. The germline V gene encodes CDR1 MNHEY and CDR2 SMNVEV (reference sequence).

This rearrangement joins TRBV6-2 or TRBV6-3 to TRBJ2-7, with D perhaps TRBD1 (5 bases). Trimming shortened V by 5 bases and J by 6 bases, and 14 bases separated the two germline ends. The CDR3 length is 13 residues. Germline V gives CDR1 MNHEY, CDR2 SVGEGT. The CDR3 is CASSTPGIGEQYF. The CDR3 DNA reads TGTGCCAGCAGTACTCCAGGGATCGGCGAGCAGTACTTC.

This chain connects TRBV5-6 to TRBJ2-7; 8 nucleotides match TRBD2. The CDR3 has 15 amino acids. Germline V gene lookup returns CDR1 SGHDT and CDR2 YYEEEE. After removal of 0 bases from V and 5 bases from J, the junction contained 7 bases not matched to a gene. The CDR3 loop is CASSLAAGELHEQYF. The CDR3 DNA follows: TGTGCCAGCAGCTTGGCAGCGGGAGAACTGCACGAGCAGTACTTC.